Only one count was recorded for the clone carrying this TCR beta chain. Repertoires were generated with immunoSEQ multiplex PCR, while TCRdb's copy carries only in-frame clones and drops some. Among about 370,000 clones, 75% to 90% were seen once, and the ten largest hold roughly 1%. The source of the sample is a study of blood T cell repertoires in COVID-19. Across the whole study: Sites in the United States, Italy and Spain provided acute and convalescent COVID-19 samples.

The source of this sequence is a man aged 18-30 years who had recovered from COVID-19. Sequencing input: PBMCs or T cells enriched from blood (not recorded which).

This chain's CDR3 is CAFGQGSQPQHF. Here the CDR3 DNA reads TGTGCCTTCGGACAGGGGAGTCAGCCCCAGCATTTT. The chain carries TRBV30 and TRBJ1-5; 9 bases are shared with TRBD1. The junction had 4 bases not matched to a gene; V was cut back by 7 bases and J by 6 bases. The CDR3 covers 12 residues. CDR1 GTSNPN and CDR2 SVGIG come from the germline V gene (reference sequence).